Below are 21 T cell receptor beta chains sequenced from a single sample in a study of blood T cell repertoires in COVID-19. Only in-frame clones appear in the TCRdb table, and some are missing; sequencing was by immunoSEQ multiplex PCR. The sample lists 200,000 or so clones, over 75% occurring once. Source material: peripheral blood. Receptor source: a human donor in a cohort sampled during active COVID-19.

This chain joins TRBV5-1 and TRBJ1-1, with D unresolved. Between the trimmed V and J ends, which lost 5 bases and 4 bases, there was a span of 12 bases. The V gene's germline CDR1 is SGHRS and CDR2 YFSETQ. This CDR3 contains 13 residues. The CDR3 bases are TGCGCCAGCAGGATAGATGAGGTCACTGAAGCTTTCTTT. It specifies CASRIDEVTEAFF. The full variable domain, its missing parts supplied by reference TRBV5-1 and TRBJ1-1, is KAGVTQTPRYLIKTRGQQVTLSCSPISGHRSVSWYQQTPGQGLQFLFEYFSETQRNKGNFPGRFSGRQFSNSRSEMNVSTLELGDSALYLCASRIDEVTEAFFGQGTRLTVV.

This chain links TRBV19 with TRBJ1-5; D not certain. Germline lookup yields CDR1 LNHDA and CDR2 SQIVND (reference sequence). Trimming took 3 bases from V and 0 from J, leaving 6 bases between them. This CDR3 spans 14 amino acids. CDR3 nucleotide sequence: TGTGCCAGTAGTATCCTATATAGCAATCAGCCCCAGCATTTT. This codes for CASSILYSNQPQHF.

J is TRBJ2-1 and V is TRBV5-1; 13 positions agree with TRBD2. V trimming: 1 base; J trimming: 7 bases; junction bases outside the gene matches: 5. CDR3 length equals 16 residues. Per the germline V gene, CDR1 is SGHRS and CDR2 is YFSETQ. CDR3 coding DNA: TGCGCCAGCAGCTTGTTACTAGCGGGAGGGCGAAATGAGCAGTTCTTC. Its translation: CASSLLLAGGRNEQFF.

The V and J genes are TRBV7-9 and TRBJ2-7, with D tentatively TRBD1 (6 bases). Germline lookup yields CDR1 SEHNR and CDR2 FQNEAQ (reference sequence). Between the trimmed V and J ends, which lost 7 bases and 2 bases, there was a span of 18 bases. This CDR3 contains 15 residues. DNA for the CDR3: TGTGCCAGCACCAAGACCGGGACATTAACCTACGAGCAGTACTTC. It encodes CASTKTGTLTYEQYF.

The count of this clone is one. The chain combines TRBV7-9 with TRBJ2-7, with TRBD1 matching 8 bases. The CDR3 loop spans 15 amino acids. With 5 bases clipped from V and 5 bases from J, the junction kept 11 bases outside the gene matches. Germline CDR1 reads SEHNR; CDR2 reads FQNEAQ (reference sequence). The CDR3 nucleotides are TGTGCCAGCAGCAAAGACAGGGGACTTAGTAACGAGCAGTACTTC. This encodes CASSKDRGLSNEQYF.

The chain combines TRBV30 with TRBJ1-4; TRBD1 matches at 7 bases. This CDR3 spans 15 amino acids. With V trimmed by 0 bases and J by 7 bases, 8 bases remained unmatched. The germline gives CDR1 GTSNPN, CDR2 SVGIG (reference sequence). The CDR3 sequence is CAWSVLTGAAEKLFF. The CDR3, as DNA: TGTGCCTGGAGTGTACTAACAGGGGCGGCTGAAAAACTGTTTTTT.

The chain has TRBV5-4 and TRBJ2-3; a weak D match, TRBD2 (5 bases). Germline lookup yields CDR1 SGHNT and CDR2 YYREEE (reference sequence). The CDR3 runs to 14 residues. Trimming pared 0 bases from V and 4 bases from J, leaving 9 bases between. The CDR3 DNA reads TGTGCCAGCAGCTTGGTAGCGTCAGCAGATACGCAGTATTTT. This translates into CASSLVASADTQYF. The complete variable domain, with remaining parts taken from reference TRBV5-4 and TRBJ2-3, reads ETGVTQSPTHLIKTRGQQVTLRCSSQSGHNTVSWYQQALGQGPQFIFQYYREEENGRGNFPPRFSGLQFPNYSSELNVNALELDDSALYLCASSLVASADTQYFGPGTRLTVL.

The chain has TRBV9 and TRBJ2-3; the D is unclear. V lost 2 bases and J lost 6, with 7 bases in between. The CDR3 spans 12 residues. Germline V gene data show CDR1 as SGDLS and CDR2 as YYNGEE. The CDR3 region is CASSVPTDTQYF. DNA for the CDR3: TGTGCCAGCAGCGTCCCTACTGATACGCAGTATTTT.

The chain uses TRBV6-6 and TRBJ2-7; D is uncertain. Germline V gives CDR1 MNHNY, CDR2 SVGAGI (reference sequence). The CDR3 has 13 residues. Trimming took off 2 bases at V and 2 bases at J, with 7 bases between the two ends. The CDR3 DNA reads as TGTGCCAGCAGTTACGGCCTTGCCTACGAGCAGTACTTC. Translating gives CASSYGLAYEQYF.

The CDR3 is CASSSHPGQGAYNEQFF. CDR3 bases: TGTGCCAGCAGTTCGCATCCGGGACAGGGGGCCTACAATGAGCAGTTCTTC. The rearrangement links TRBV28 to TRBJ2-1; 11 bases line up with TRBD1. In germline, CDR1 is MDHEN, CDR2 SYDVKM. The CDR3 is 17 residues long. V shed 4 bases, J shed 2 bases, and the junction held 7 bases outside the gene matches. Full variable domain (remainder filled in from reference TRBV28 and TRBJ2-1): DVKVTQSSRYLVKRTGEKVFLECVQDMDHENMFWYRQDPGLGLRLIYFSYDVKMKEKGDIPEGYSVSREKKERFSLILESASTNQTSMYLCASSSHPGQGAYNEQFFGPGTRLTVL.

This chain links TRBV19 with TRBJ1-2; 7 bases are shared with TRBD1. The V gene end was trimmed by 3 bases and the J gene end by 5 bases; junction bases not matched to a gene: 6. Looked up from germline, CDR1 is LNHDA and CDR2 is SQIVND (reference sequence). The CDR3 sequence is 14 residues long. The CDR3 reads CASSIQGVEYGYTF. DNA of the CDR3: TGTGCCAGTAGTATCCAGGGGGTAGAGTATGGCTACACCTTC.

The gene calls are TRBV6-5 and TRBJ1-6, with 7 bases aligning to TRBD1. Germline V CDR1 and CDR2: MNHEY, SVGAGI. This CDR3 has 11 residues. V lost 6 bases, J lost 14 bases, and 4 bases stayed unmatched. The CDR3 sequence: CASSQGGSLHF. In DNA, the CDR3 is TGTGCCAGCAGCCAGGGGGGATCCCTCCACTTT.

This chain connects TRBV7-8 to TRBJ2-2, with 9 nucleotides matching TRBD2. Germline CDR1 reads SGHVS; CDR2 reads FQNEAQ. This CDR3 has 15 amino acids. Trimming at V came to 5 bases and at J to 8 bases, leaving 9 bases not matched to a gene. The CDR3 sequence is CASSPGVAGAGELFF. CDR3 DNA: TGTGCCAGCAGCCCCGGGGTAGCGGGAGCTGGGGAGCTGTTTTTT.

The rearrangement uses TRBV18 and TRBJ1-2, with 8 bases aligning to TRBD1. The CDR3 loop spans 14 amino acids. Germline V gives CDR1 KGHSH, CDR2 LQKENI. V was clipped by 3 bases and J by 3 bases; unmatched bases: 3. CDR3 bases: TGTGCCAGCTCACCGGCAGGGGGCTACTATGGCTACACCTTC. Its protein is CASSPAGGYYGYTF. Combining the CDR3 with reference TRBV18 and TRBJ1-2 gives the whole variable domain NAGVMQNPRHLVRRRGQEARLRCSPMKGHSHVYWYRQLPEEGLKFMVYLQKENIIDESGMPKERFSAEFPKEGPSILRIQQVVRGDSAAYFCASSPAGGYYGYTFGSGTRLTVV.

The CDR3 coding sequence is TGCGCCAGCAGCTTGGACAGGGGAATGTCCTACGAGCAGTACTTC. Translation gives CASSLDRGMSYEQYF. V is TRBV5-1 and J is TRBJ2-7; 7 nucleotides agree with TRBD1. Germline loops: CDR1 SGHRS, CDR2 YFSETQ. With 0 bases clipped from V and 1 base from J, the junction kept 4 bases outside the gene matches. The CDR3 is 15 residues long.

V gene TRBV30 combines with J gene TRBJ2-5; TRBD2 matches 13 bases. Trimming removed 3 bases from V and 3 bases from J; junction bases left unmatched: 7. The germline CDR1 and CDR2 sequences are GTSNPN and SVGIG (reference sequence). The CDR3 spans 16 residues. CDR3 coding DNA: TGTGCCTGGAGCTCAATGGGGACTAGCGGGGAAGAGACCCAGTACTTC. This sequence encodes CAWSSMGTSGEETQYF. The variable domain in full, with the rest retrieved from reference TRBV30 and TRBJ2-5, is SQTIHQWPATLVQPVGSPLSLECTVEGTSNPNLYWYRQAAGRGLQLLFYSVGIGQISSEVPQNLSASRPQDRQFILSSKKLLLSDSGFYLCAWSSMGTSGEETQYFGPGTRLLVL.

This clone appeared a single time. This chain uses TRBV5-8 with TRBJ2-7; D is perhaps TRBD1 (5 bases). The CDR3 has 15 residues. Germline lookup yields CDR1 SGHTS and CDR2 YDEGEE. Deletions cut 4 bases from V and 6 bases from J, with 20 bases between. The CDR3 region has the DNA TGTGCCAGCAGCCTTGGGCCTGGACAACCACTCGAGCAGTACTTC. Its protein product is CASSLGPGQPLEQYF.

This sequence joins TRBV5-1 and TRBJ2-3; TRBD1 is a possible D gene (6 bases). V was shortened by 4 bases and J by 0 bases, with 12 bases between the two germline ends. Germline V gene data show CDR1 as SGHRS and CDR2 as YFSETQ. The CDR3 totals 15 residues. The DNA of the CDR3 is TGCGCCAGCAGCACGGACAGCTCTAGCACAGATACGCAGTATTTT. Protein product: CASSTDSSSTDTQYF. The full variable domain, with the rest looked up from reference TRBV5-1 and TRBJ2-3, is KAGVTQTPRYLIKTRGQQVTLSCSPISGHRSVSWYQQTPGQGLQFLFEYFSETQRNKGNFPGRFSGRQFSNSRSEMNVSTLELGDSALYLCASSTDSSSTDTQYFGPGTRLTVL.

The genes are TRBV7-2 and TRBJ2-5; 9 nucleotides align to TRBD2. J gave up 4 bases and V 3 bases, and 12 bases lay outside the gene matches. Germline CDR1 SGHTA, CDR2 FQGNSA. CDR3 size: 17 residues. Here the CDR3 reads CASSFGALSGRIETQYF. DNA of the CDR3: TGTGCCAGCAGCTTCGGGGCCCTTAGCGGGAGAATAGAGACCCAGTACTTC.

The V gene is TRBV10-2, the J gene TRBJ2-5; 11 bases agree with TRBD2. Germline V gene lookup returns CDR1 WSHSY and CDR2 SAAADI. V dropped 6 bases and J dropped 4; count of bases not matched to a gene: 1. This CDR3 spans 13 amino acids. Here the CDR3 DNA reads TGCGCCAGCAGACTAGCGGGAGCAGAGACCCAGTACTTC. It translates to CASRLAGAETQYF.

This rearrangement joins TRBV2 to TRBJ2-4; possible D gene TRBD2, 5 bases. In germline, CDR1 is SNHLY, CDR2 FYNNEI. The CDR3 spans 15 residues. The ends were cut back, 5 bases at V and 0 bases at J, with 11 bases in the middle. CDR3 residues: CASSKTILAKNIQYF. CDR3 DNA sequence: TGTGCCAGCAGTAAGACTATTCTAGCCAAAAACATTCAGTACTTC.